This T cell receptor beta chain was sequenced in a study of blood T cell repertoires in COVID-19. Study details: Sites across the United States, Italy and Spain contributed samples from acute and convalescent COVID-19. Sources were T cells, B-cell-depleted T cells, or PBMCs; the material itself was cDNA or gDNA.

Under the authors' procedure: Amplification of reference gene primers was used by the study to estimate nucleated cell counts. Profiling relied on immunoSEQ multiplex PCR, and the TCRdb table lists in-frame clones only, not all of them. The V and J calls and clone size come from that table; D and trimming were worked out from the DNA. The repertoire consists of 250,000 to 400,000 clones, with almost 90% occurring once and the leading ten covering 2.5% to 3%. Followed over time, Seattle patients had been enrolled while infection was active. CDR1 and CDR2 from the germline V gene are SQVTM and ANQGSEA. The V and J ends lost 7 bases and 3 bases, in that order; junction bases with no gene match: 2. The CDR3 has 12 amino acids.

This TCR came from a young woman with COVID-19, enrolled during active disease. The chain is built from TRBV29-1 and TRBJ1-4, with 7 nucleotides matching TRBD1. The sample taken for sequencing was peripheral blood. CDR3 protein: CSAGTANEKLFF. CDR3 sequence (DNA): TGCAGCGCTGGGACAGCTAATGAAAAACTGTTTTTT.